A selection of T cell receptor beta chains follows, all from one sample in a study of T cells in Graves' hyperthyroidism and ophthalmopathy. TCRdb itself ran the multiplex PCR reads through MiXCR, one entry per CDR3 protein. Of a few hundred thousand distinct CDR3 sequences in the sample, roughly a fifth were seen once. The source material was blood. These receptors originate from a woman aged 45-60 years with Graves' hyperthyroidism. CDR3s leave out the opening cysteine and the closing phenylalanine or tryptophan. Fields, in order: V gene, J gene, CDR3 protein.

v_gene: TRBV12-5; j_gene: TRBJ2-1; CDR3aa: ASGLGGLPGGVNEQF
v_gene: TRBV15; j_gene: TRBJ1-3; CDR3aa: ATSREPLSGNTIY
v_gene: TRBV5-1; j_gene: TRBJ1-6; CDR3aa: ASSYSRDSHNSPLH
v_gene: TRBV18; j_gene: TRBJ1-4; CDR3aa: ASSPDRKPNEKLF
v_gene: TRBV5-1; j_gene: TRBJ1-2; CDR3aa: ASFGQGRYRDGYT
v_gene: TRBV12-3/TRBV12-4; j_gene: TRBJ2-1; CDR3aa: ASSRLAGANEQF
v_gene: TRBV19; j_gene: TRBJ2-1; CDR3aa: ASSIDPRTGELYNEQF
v_gene: TRBV6-1; j_gene: TRBJ1-2; CDR3aa: ASFSYGYT
v_gene: TRBV18; j_gene: TRBJ1-2; CDR3aa: ASSPRQGTLNYGYT
v_gene: TRBV11-2; j_gene: TRBJ1-3; CDR3aa: ASSPTGDPGNTIY
v_gene: TRBV20-1; j_gene: TRBJ2-7; CDR3aa: SARRTSGRYEQY
v_gene: TRBV15; j_gene: TRBJ1-2; CDR3aa: ATSRDVGQTYGYT
v_gene: TRBV5-1; j_gene: TRBJ2-3; CDR3aa: ASSLISGARTDTQY
v_gene: TRBV6-2/TRBV6-3; j_gene: TRBJ2-7; CDR3aa: ASSYNRGGHEQY
v_gene: TRBV24-1; j_gene: TRBJ2-2; CDR3aa: ATSDLEAGELF
v_gene: TRBV30; j_gene: TRBJ1-5; CDR3aa: AWGLAGGSNQPQH
v_gene: TRBV7-9; j_gene: TRBJ2-2; CDR3aa: ASTPPEQNTGELF
v_gene: TRBV28; j_gene: TRBJ2-2; CDR3aa: ASSLSGVPGELF
v_gene: TRBV20-1; j_gene: TRBJ2-5; CDR3aa: SAPGHQETQY
v_gene: TRBV5-5; j_gene: TRBJ2-7; CDR3aa: ASSLTVRSSYEQY
v_gene: TRBV20-1; j_gene: TRBJ2-3; CDR3aa: SAHRESDTQY
v_gene: TRBV27; j_gene: TRBJ1-1; CDR3aa: ASSLNTLNTEAF
v_gene: TRBV4-1; j_gene: TRBJ1-3; CDR3aa: ASSQDQVNSGNTIY
v_gene: TRBV18; j_gene: TRBJ2-5; CDR3aa: ASSPKLAGEETQY
v_gene: TRBV7-3; j_gene: TRBJ2-3; CDR3aa: ASSPTPGGTQY
v_gene: TRBV6-1; j_gene: TRBJ2-1; CDR3aa: ASIAGGTYNEQF
v_gene: TRBV3-1; j_gene: TRBJ2-5; CDR3aa: ASSNLGGAETQY
v_gene: TRBV20-1; j_gene: TRBJ1-6; CDR3aa: SASLNDRTYNSPLH
v_gene: TRBV30; j_gene: TRBJ2-7; CDR3aa: AWTGTSSYEQY
v_gene: TRBV2; j_gene: TRBJ2-5; CDR3aa: ATTSGGASGETQY
v_gene: TRBV27; j_gene: TRBJ2-7; CDR3aa: ASRGWGINEQY
v_gene: TRBV7-9; j_gene: TRBJ1-2; CDR3aa: ASSAGQGYSGYT
v_gene: TRBV7-9; j_gene: TRBJ2-7; CDR3aa: ASSRDEMTSYEQY
v_gene: TRBV11-3; j_gene: TRBJ1-1; CDR3aa: ASSFSGGRGAF
v_gene: TRBV6-2/TRBV6-3; j_gene: TRBJ2-1; CDR3aa: ASSRPGLYNEQF
v_gene: TRBV28; j_gene: TRBJ2-7; CDR3aa: ASSLPTGAITSTYEQY
v_gene: TRBV11-3; j_gene: TRBJ1-1; CDR3aa: ASRNTGNTEAF
v_gene: TRBV3-1; j_gene: TRBJ1-3; CDR3aa: ASSQPTISGNTIY
v_gene: TRBV19; j_gene: TRBJ2-7; CDR3aa: ASSDLQGTYEQY
v_gene: TRBV2; j_gene: TRBJ1-2; CDR3aa: ASRRPGQGYT
v_gene: TRBV7-6; j_gene: TRBJ2-7; CDR3aa: ASSTGTGFSYEQY
v_gene: TRBV5-1; j_gene: TRBJ2-7; CDR3aa: ASSTPDGYEQY
v_gene: TRBV2; j_gene: TRBJ1-6; CDR3aa: ASSEVHGSSGSPLH
v_gene: TRBV20-1; j_gene: TRBJ2-7; CDR3aa: SARPGPYEQY
v_gene: TRBV7-9; j_gene: TRBJ1-2; CDR3aa: ASSHSGDRDGYT
v_gene: TRBV3-1; j_gene: TRBJ2-7; CDR3aa: ASSQVAGAYEQY
v_gene: TRBV9; j_gene: TRBJ2-3; CDR3aa: ASTTGLAWTDTQY
v_gene: TRBV2; j_gene: TRBJ2-1; CDR3aa: ASSRRQGDEQF